This paragraph covers one T cell receptor beta chain sequence. Assay used: immunoSEQ multiplex PCR; TCRdb lists only in-frame clones, some missing. The table records under 130,000 clones, less than 90% of them present only once. The data were obtained in a study of blood T cell repertoires in COVID-19. This CDR3 is 13 amino acids long. CDR1 and CDR2 from the germline V gene are SNHLY and FYNNEI. Trimming took 1 base from V and 5 from J, leaving 6 bases between them. V is TRBV2 and J is TRBJ1-5; D ambiguous. This receptor was taken from a human donor in a cohort sampled during active COVID-19. Sequenced input: peripheral blood. The CDR3 DNA sequence: TGTGCCAGCAGTGAAGGGGGAGATCAGCCCCAGCATTTT. Translated, it gives CASSEGGDQPQHF.